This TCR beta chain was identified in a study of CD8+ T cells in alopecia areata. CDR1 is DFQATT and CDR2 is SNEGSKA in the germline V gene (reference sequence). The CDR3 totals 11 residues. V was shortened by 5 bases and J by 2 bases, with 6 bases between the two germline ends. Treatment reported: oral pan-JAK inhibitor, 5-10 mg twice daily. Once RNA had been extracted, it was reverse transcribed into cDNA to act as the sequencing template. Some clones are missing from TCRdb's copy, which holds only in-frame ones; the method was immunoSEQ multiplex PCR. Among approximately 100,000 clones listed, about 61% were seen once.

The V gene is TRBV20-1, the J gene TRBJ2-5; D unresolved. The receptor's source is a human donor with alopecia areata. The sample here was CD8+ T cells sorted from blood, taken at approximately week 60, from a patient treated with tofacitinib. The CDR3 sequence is CSALNQETQYF. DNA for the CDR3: TGCAGTGCTTTAAATCAAGAGACCCAGTACTTC.